The entry below describes one TCR beta chain. The record originates from a study of blood T cell repertoires in COVID-19. Overall study: From T cells, B-cell-depleted T cells, or PBMCs came the material, which was cDNA or gDNA.

Per the original methods: Counts of nucleated cells, estimated from reference gene primer amplification, were obtained. Clones were read by immunoSEQ multiplex PCR, and TCRdb kept only the in-frame ones, dropping some. V and J calls and clone size are those listed in that table; D and trimming were worked out from the DNA. The data contain more than 150,000 clones, more than 75% of them seen just once; the ten biggest clones take up about an eighth. Germline V gives CDR1 MDHEN, CDR2 SYDVKM. Trimming took 2 bases from V and 4 from J, leaving 8 bases between them. This CDR3 contains 14 residues. The J gene is TRBJ1-4, the V gene TRBV28; a possible D gene is TRBD1 (5 bases). The TCR comes from a man aged 60 to 75 who had been exposed to COVID-19. The sample taken for sequencing was PBMCs or T cells enriched from blood (not recorded which). The CDR3 region has the DNA TGTGCCAGCAGTTTACCAGGGATTAATGAAAAACTGTTTTTT. It specifies CASSLPGINEKLFF. Looking up the rest from reference TRBV28 and TRBJ1-4 gives the full variable domain: DVKVTQSSRYLVKRTGEKVFLECVQDMDHENMFWYRQDPGLGLRLIYFSYDVKMKEKGDIPEGYSVSREKKERFSLILESASTNQTSMYLCASSLPGINEKLFFGSGTQLSVL.